A single sample gave rise to the 30 T cell receptor beta chains below, sequenced in a study of spatial heterogeneity in lung cancer (dated by TCRdb to the late 2010s). Explained via the paper, the time point label denotes: sample taken at primary tumor resection. For TCR sequencing, whole RNA was extracted from tumor and nontumor lung tissue, or from cryopreserved PBMC samples, and no cell sorting was done. Library preparation employed 5' RACE. Sequencing was performed on a NextSeq 500. Through fastp at Q25 and MiXCR, TCRdb rebuilt clones from the public reads, retaining in-frame beta chains. Each CDR3 protein appears once, grouped with its most common genes and DNA. The sample table shows about 48,000 distinct CDR3 sequences, and roughly 5.7% are seen once. Approximately 10% of the sample is held by the ten biggest clonotypes. This sample comprised PBMCs, obtained at surgery. These receptors were obtained from a male donor with early-stage non-small cell lung cancer.

This clonotype has a count of ten or more. The chain combines TRBV20-1 with TRBJ2-7; a weak D match, TRBD1 (5 bases). V lost 3 bases and J 4 bases, leaving 10 bases between the germline ends. The CDR3 contains 12 residues. Germline loops: CDR1 DFQATT, CDR2 SNEGSKA (reference sequence). The CDR3 protein is CSASSTDYEQYF. CDR3 in DNA: TGCAGTGCTAGCTCGACAGATTACGAGCAGTACTTC.

This clonotype was seen many times. The chain joins TRBV3-1 to TRBJ2-3, with D possibly matching TRBD1 (6 bases). CDR1 is LGHDT, CDR2 YNNKEL, per germline (reference sequence). The CDR3 has 13 amino acids. The V and J ends lost 1 base and 5 bases respectively, with 7 bases between them. Here the CDR3 DNA reads TGTGCCAGCAGCCAAGTCAGGGGAGATACGCAGTATTTT. Protein: CASSQVRGDTQYF.

This clonotype was counted ten times or more. This sequence joins TRBV20-1 and TRBJ2-3, with no clear D. This CDR3 is built from 11 residues. Germline assignment: CDR1 DFQATT and CDR2 SNEGSKA (reference sequence). Trimming stripped 1 base from V and 8 bases from J, with 7 bases between. CDR3 in amino acids: CSARGQSTQYF. The DNA of the CDR3 is TGCAGTGCTAGAGGACAAAGTACGCAGTATTTT.

This clonotype was seen repeatedly, ten times or more. The CDR3 loop reads CASSLARERGDEQYF. CDR3 bases: TGTGCCAGCAGCTTGGCGCGGGAGCGTGGGGACGAGCAGTACTTC. The chain combines TRBV5-4 with TRBJ2-7, with 7 bases that match TRBD2. Per germline, CDR1 SGHNT and CDR2 YYREEE (reference sequence). The junction had 8 bases not matched to a gene; V was cut back by 0 bases and J by 5 bases. The CDR3 length is 15 residues.

The table lists this clonotype with many counts. The genes are TRBV12-3 or TRBV12-4 and TRBJ1-1; D is uncertain. V lost 2 bases and J 4 bases, leaving 8 bases between the germline ends. This CDR3 contains 13 residues. CDR3 loop: CASSLKETTEAFF. Written as DNA, the CDR3 is TGTGCCAGCAGTTTAAAGGAGACCACTGAAGCTTTCTTT.

J is TRBJ2-3 and V is TRBV5-1; 8 bases agree with TRBD1. Germline lookup yields CDR1 SGHRS and CDR2 YFSETQ. This CDR3 contains 16 residues. V was pared by 5 bases and J by 0 bases, with 8 bases of the junction left unmatched. The CDR3 bases are TGCGCCAGCAGTCCCGGACAGGGTATGAGCACAGATACGCAGTATTTT. As protein: CASSPGQGMSTDTQYF.

This clonotype was recorded many times. The chain recombines TRBV6-1 with TRBJ2-1; TRBD2 matches 7 bases. Germline CDR1 MNHNS, CDR2 SASEGT. The CDR3 loop spans 12 amino acids. With V trimmed by 8 bases and J by 4 bases, 2 bases remained unmatched. The CDR3 spells CASGRVYNEQFF. The CDR3 coding sequence is TGTGCCAGCGGGAGGGTTTACAATGAGCAGTTCTTC.

Ten or more counts support this clonotype. The chain couples TRBV10-3 to TRBJ2-3, with 9 nucleotides matching TRBD2. V gave up 9 bases and J gave up 2 bases; unmatched junction bases: 9. The CDR3 covers 15 residues. Germline V gives CDR1 ENHRY, CDR2 SYGVKD. The CDR3, as DNA: TGTGCCATGTCTGCGAGACTAGCGGACACAGATACGCAGTATTTT. Protein product: CAMSARLADTDTQYF.

This clonotype was detected many times. The V call is TRBV5-1, the J call TRBJ2-1; 9 bases agree with TRBD2. CDR3 size: 15 residues. V gave up 4 bases and J gave up 1 base; unmatched junction bases: 3. The germline CDR1 and CDR2 sequences are SGHRS and YFSETQ. The CDR3 is CASSGSGRSYNEQFF. The CDR3 nucleotides are TGCGCCAGCAGCGGAAGCGGGAGGTCCTACAATGAGCAGTTCTTC.

This clonotype was seen many times. The chain combines TRBV10-3 with TRBJ2-7, with D uncertain. Trimming pared 0 bases from V and 7 bases from J, leaving 10 bases between. The CDR3 is 13 amino acids. Germline V gene sequence: CDR1 ENHRY, CDR2 SYGVKD. CDR3 nucleotide sequence: TGTGCCATCAGTGAGTCGATTACCTCGGAGCAGTACTTC. Residues: CAISESITSEQYF.

This clonotype came up many times. This chain uses TRBV29-1 with TRBJ1-2; tentatively, D is TRBD1 (6 bases). CDR3 length: 11 residues. Trimming removed 7 bases from V and 6 bases from J, with 12 bases in between. Per germline, CDR1 SQVTM and CDR2 ANQGSEA. This CDR3 is CSAAYRDGYTF. The CDR3 nucleotides read TGCAGCGCAGCTTACAGGGATGGCTACACCTTC.

Many counts were recorded for this clonotype. The DNA for the CDR3 is TGCGCCAGCAGCCAAGAGGTGAGCTCCTACAATGAGCAGTTCTTC. Translated, it gives CASSQEVSSYNEQFF. V gene TRBV4-1 combines with J gene TRBJ2-1, with no clear D. Germline CDR1 is MGHRA and CDR2 is YSYEKL. The length of the CDR3 is 15 residues. V was pared by 0 bases and J by 0 bases, with 6 bases between.

At least ten counts were recorded for this clonotype. The chain uses TRBV20-1 and TRBJ2-3, with a weak D call TRBD2 (6 bases). This CDR3 region has 15 residues. The germline V and J ends were trimmed by 0 bases and 2 bases, with 12 bases remaining between them. The germline V gene has CDR1 DFQATT and CDR2 SNEGSKA (reference sequence). The DNA for the CDR3 is TGCAGTGCTAGAGACCGCGCGGGATACACAGATACGCAGTATTTT. It codes for CSARDRAGYTDTQYF.

This clonotype was counted ten times or more. V usage is TRBV6-5 and J usage is TRBJ2-2; D might be TRBD1 or TRBD2, each matching 5 bases. The CDR3 extends over 13 amino acids. The ends were cut back, 6 bases at V and 4 bases at J, with 9 bases in the middle. The V gene's germline CDR1 is MNHEY and CDR2 SVGAGI. The CDR3 region is CASRGRSTGELFF. In DNA form, the CDR3 reads TGTGCCAGCAGGGGACGGAGCACCGGGGAGCTGTTTTTT.

This clonotype has a count of ten or more. The J gene is TRBJ2-3, the V gene TRBV20-1; no reliable D call. The CDR3 runs to 13 residues. Trimming shortened V by 5 bases and J by 0 bases, and 9 bases separated the two germline ends. Germline CDR1 and CDR2: DFQATT and SNEGSKA (reference sequence). The CDR3 region has the DNA TGCAGTGCTTCGTTTAGTAGCACAGATACGCAGTATTTT. Protein sequence: CSASFSSTDTQYF.

This clonotype came up many times. The chain uses TRBV5-1 and TRBJ2-7, with 10 bases matching TRBD2. The ends lost 1 base at V and 6 bases at J; junction bases unmatched: 4. Germline V lookup: CDR1 SGHRS, CDR2 YFSETQ. CDR3 size: 14 residues. CDR3: CASSLILAGAEQYF. CDR3 nucleotides: TGCGCCAGCAGCTTGATCCTAGCGGGAGCCGAGCAGTACTTC.

This clonotype was seen ten or more times. The rearrangement uses TRBV5-1 and TRBJ2-5; D call uncertain. CDR1 and CDR2 (germline): SGHRS, YFSETQ. The CDR3 is 12 residues long. Deletions cut 1 base from V and 3 bases from J, with 4 bases between. CDR3 amino acids: CASSLTEETQYF. The CDR3 DNA reads TGCGCCAGCAGCTTGACAGAAGAGACCCAGTACTTC.

This clonotype was observed a few times. The CDR3 spells CASSYERLEQFF. The CDR3 DNA reads as TGTGCCAGCAGTTACGAGCGGCTAGAGCAGTTCTTC. This chain joins TRBV6-6 and TRBJ2-1; maybe TRBD2 (5 bases). This CDR3 has 12 amino acids. The V end lost 2 bases, the J end lost 10 bases, and 9 bases lay between the germline ends. From germline, CDR1 is MNHNY and CDR2 SVGAGI (reference sequence).

This clonotype was observed many times. The chain recombines TRBV20-1 with TRBJ2-5; 14 nucleotides match TRBD2. Germline trimming cut 5 bases from V and 5 bases from J; bases unmatched to any gene: 7. CDR3 length equals 15 residues. In germline, CDR1 is DFQATT, CDR2 SNEGSKA (reference sequence). This CDR3 reads CSASGTSGSGETQYF. CDR3 DNA sequence: TGCAGTGCTTCCGGGACTAGCGGGAGCGGTGAGACCCAGTACTTC.

This chain links TRBV3-1 with TRBJ2-7; no definite D call. The CDR3 length is 11 residues. Trimming shortened V by 3 bases and J by 4 bases, and 4 bases separated the two germline ends. The V gene's germline CDR1 is LGHDT and CDR2 YNNKEL (reference sequence). CDR3 residues: CASSHVYEQYF. Written as DNA, the CDR3 is TGTGCCAGCAGCCATGTATACGAGCAGTACTTC.

This clonotype was picked up many times. This chain connects TRBV10-3 to TRBJ2-3, with 8 bases aligning to TRBD2. The CDR3 loop spans 14 amino acids. Germline V lookup: CDR1 ENHRY, CDR2 SYGVKD. The V gene end was trimmed by 6 bases and the J gene end by 4 bases; junction bases not matched to a gene: 6. CDR3 loop: CAIRAGVNADTQYF. CDR3 coding DNA: TGTGCCATCAGAGCGGGAGTCAATGCAGATACGCAGTATTTT.

This clonotype occurred many times. The rearrangement links TRBV29-1 to TRBJ1-1, with D possibly TRBD1 on 6 matching bases. The ends were cut back, 4 bases at V and 1 base at J, with 16 bases in the middle. The CDR3 is made up of 15 amino acids. Germline V gene data show CDR1 as SQVTM and CDR2 as ANQGSEA. CDR3 loop: CSVAGLTGANTEAFF. The CDR3 region has the DNA TGCAGCGTTGCGGGACTAACGGGGGCGAACACTGAAGCTTTCTTT.

This clonotype was detected many times. This rearrangement joins TRBV2 to TRBJ2-2; 7 bases match TRBD2. Germline trimming cut 2 bases from V and 1 base from J; bases unmatched to any gene: 4. This CDR3 contains 16 residues. CDR1 SNHLY and CDR2 FYNNEI come from the germline V gene. Here the CDR3 reads CASSERGVRNTGELFF. The DNA of the CDR3 is TGTGCCAGCAGTGAACGGGGGGTCCGGAACACCGGGGAGCTGTTTTTT.

The chain employs TRBV2 and TRBJ1-5, with 8 bases matching TRBD1. The CDR3 runs 15 residues. Losses at the gene ends were 7 bases for V and 4 bases for J; bases not matched to a gene: 9. The V gene's germline CDR1 is SNHLY and CDR2 FYNNEI. The CDR3 DNA is TGTGCCAGCACCCCTGGACAGGGTAGAAATCAGCCCCAGCATTTT. This encodes CASTPGQGRNQPQHF.

This clonotype was seen repeatedly, ten times or more. The chain recombines TRBV3-1 with TRBJ2-2; no clear D. V shed 1 base and J shed 3 bases, with 3 bases lying between them. The germline gives CDR1 LGHDT, CDR2 YNNKEL (reference sequence). The CDR3 loop spans 13 amino acids. The CDR3 is CASSQGYTGELFF. For the CDR3, the DNA is TGTGCCAGCAGCCAAGGGTACACCGGGGAGCTGTTTTTT.

Points on this clonotype: This clone may be a read error of a much larger clone one base away. The V and J genes are TRBV12-3 or TRBV12-4 and TRBJ2-2; 7 bases are shared with TRBD2. The CDR3 contains 15 residues. The J segment lost 0 bases and the V segment lost 6 bases, leaving 4 bases of the junction unmatched. The CDR3 region has the DNA TGTGCCAGCAGGCCTACTAGCGCGAACACCGGGGAGCTGTTTTTT. Residues: CASRPTSANTGELFF.

This clonotype came up many times. The V and J genes are TRBV12-1 and TRBJ1-5. TRBV12-1 is an annotated pseudogene. This CDR3 spans 16 amino acids. CDR3 DNA sequence: TGTGCCAGCAGCTTTGGAGACAGCTATAGCAATCAGCCCCAGCATTTT. Translation: CASSFGDSYSNQPQHF.

The J gene is TRBJ2-5, the V gene TRBV18; no clear D gene. CDR3 size: 13 residues. Trimming cost V 5 bases and J 0 bases, with 7 bases left between them. From germline, CDR1 is KGHSH and CDR2 LQKENI. The CDR3 DNA is TGTGCCAGCTCAATACGGAACCAAGAGACCCAGTACTTC. Translated: CASSIRNQETQYF.

J is TRBJ2-1 and V is TRBV4-1; 7 nucleotides line up with TRBD2. CDR3 length: 15 amino acids. V shed 6 bases, J shed 6 bases, and the junction held 11 bases outside the gene matches. Per the germline V gene, CDR1 is MGHRA and CDR2 is YSYEKL. CDR3 protein: CASSGRERAINEQFF. The CDR3 coding sequence is TGCGCCAGCAGTGGGAGGGAGAGGGCAATCAATGAGCAGTTCTTC.

J is TRBJ2-1 and V is TRBV7-6; D unclear. The length of the CDR3 is 11 residues. The V gene's germline CDR1 is SGHVS and CDR2 FNYEAQ. V lost 6 bases and J 4 bases, leaving 4 bases between the germline ends. CDR3 coding DNA: TGTGCCAGCAGTGCTTACAATGAGCAGTTCTTC. This translates into CASSAYNEQFF. Full variable domain (remainder filled in from reference TRBV7-6 and TRBJ2-1): GAGVSQSPRYKVTKRGQDVALRCDPISGHVSLYWYRQALGQGPEFLTYFNYEAQQDKSGLPNDRFSAERPEGSISTLTIQRTEQRDSAMYRCASSAYNEQFFGPGTRLTVL.